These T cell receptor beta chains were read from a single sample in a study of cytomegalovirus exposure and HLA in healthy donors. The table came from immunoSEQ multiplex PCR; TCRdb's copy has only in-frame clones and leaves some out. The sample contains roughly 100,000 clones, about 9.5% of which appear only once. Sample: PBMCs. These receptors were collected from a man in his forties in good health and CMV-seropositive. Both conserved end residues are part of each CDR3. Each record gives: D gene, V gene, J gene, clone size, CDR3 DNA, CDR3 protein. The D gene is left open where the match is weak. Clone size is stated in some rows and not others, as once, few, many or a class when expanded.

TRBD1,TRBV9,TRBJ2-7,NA,TGTGCCAGCAGCGCCGCCGGGACAGGGCCCTACGAGCAGTACTTC,CASSAAGTGPYEQYF
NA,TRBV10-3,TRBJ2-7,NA,TGTGCCATCGGTTGGCAGGGGTACGAGCAGTACTTC,CAIGWQGYEQYF
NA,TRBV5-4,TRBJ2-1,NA,TGTGCCAGCAGCTTGGGGTCGCCGGATGAGCAGTTCTTC,CASSLGSPDEQFF
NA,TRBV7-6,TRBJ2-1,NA,TGTGCCAGCAGCAAAATCCTAGCGAACAATGAGCAGTTCTTC,CASSKILANNEQFF
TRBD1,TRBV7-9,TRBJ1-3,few,TGTGCCAGCAGCTGGGACAGGACCCGCTCTGGAAACACCATATATTTT,CASSWDRTRSGNTIYF
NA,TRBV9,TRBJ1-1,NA,TGTGCCAGCAGCGTAGCTGACAGGCCTCATGGGGCTTTCTTT,CASSVADRPHGAFF
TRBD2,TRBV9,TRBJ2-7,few,TGTGCCAGCAGCCCTCAAGGCGGGACTAGCGGGAGTTGGCGATCCTACGAGCAGTACTTC,CASSPQGGTSGSWRSYEQYF
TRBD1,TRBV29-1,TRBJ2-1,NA,TGCAGCGTTGGGGGGACAGCCCCTGACAATGAGCAGTTCTTC,CSVGGTAPDNEQFF
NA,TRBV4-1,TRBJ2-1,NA,TGCGCCAGCAGCCAAGGAAACCATCGCGGGACCCTTTACAATGAGCAGTTCTTC,CASSQGNHRGTLYNEQFF
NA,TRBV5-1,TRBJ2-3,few,TGCGCCAGCAACACAGGGAGTTTTGGCACAGATACGCAGTATTTT,CASNTGSFGTDTQYF
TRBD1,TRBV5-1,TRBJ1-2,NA,TGCGCCAGCAGCTTGGGGCAGGGGGCAGGCTACACCTTC,CASSLGQGAGYTF
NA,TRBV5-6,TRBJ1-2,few,TGTGCCAGCAGCTTGCGACCAGGGAACTATGGCTACACCTTC,CASSLRPGNYGYTF
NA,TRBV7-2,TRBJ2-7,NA,TGTGCCAGCAGCTTAAATTTGGCAGGCGAGCAGTACTTC,CASSLNLAGEQYF
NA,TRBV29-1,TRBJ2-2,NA,TGCAGCGTTGAACAGGGGTACACCGGGGAGCTGTTTTTT,CSVEQGYTGELFF
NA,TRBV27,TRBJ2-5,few,TGTGCCAGCAGTGAGACTCGGACTCTGGGGGAGACCCAGTACTTC,CASSETRTLGETQYF
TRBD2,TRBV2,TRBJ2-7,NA,TGTGCCAGCAGTGAATGGGGGGGCGAGCAGTACTTC,CASSEWGGEQYF
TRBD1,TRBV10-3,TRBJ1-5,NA,TGTGCCATCGGGACAGGTACGAGCAATCAGCCCCAGCATTTT,CAIGTGTSNQPQHF
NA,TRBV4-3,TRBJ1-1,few,TGCGCCAGCAGCCAAGCGGGGTTTACTGAAGCTTTCTTT,CASSQAGFTEAFF
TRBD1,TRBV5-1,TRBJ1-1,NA,TGCGCCAGCAGCTTGGACAGGGGACGTATAGGGAACACTGAAGCTTTCTTT,CASSLDRGRIGNTEAFF
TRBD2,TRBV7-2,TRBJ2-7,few,TGTGCCAGCAGCTTAATAGCGGGAGGCCCTAGATCCTACGAGCAGTACTTC,CASSLIAGGPRSYEQYF
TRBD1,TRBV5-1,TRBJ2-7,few,TGCGCCAGCAGCGGCGGACAGGGACTCTACGAGCAGTACTTC,CASSGGQGLYEQYF
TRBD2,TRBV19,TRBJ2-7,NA,TGTGCCAGTAGTAAGGGACTAGCGGGCCGCTACGAGCAGTACTTC,CASSKGLAGRYEQYF
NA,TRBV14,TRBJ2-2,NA,TGTGCCAGCAGCCCCTGGGGCCTCCCGGGCAGGGAGCTGTTTTTT,CASSPWGLPGRELFF
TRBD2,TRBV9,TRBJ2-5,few,TGTGCCAGCAGCCCGGGTAGCGGGGTGCAAGAGACCCAGTACTTC,CASSPGSGVQETQYF
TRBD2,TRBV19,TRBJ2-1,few,TGTGCCAGTAGTTTCTCTAGCGGGAGTATTTACAATGAGCAGTTCTTC,CASSFSSGSIYNEQFF
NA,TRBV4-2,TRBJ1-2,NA,TGTGCCAGCAGCCAAGACCACGGAGGCAGGGGTATCTATGGCTACACCTTC,CASSQDHGGRGIYGYTF
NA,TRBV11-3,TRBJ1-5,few,TGTGCCAGCAGCGCAGGGGCGGATCAGCCCCAGCATTTT,CASSAGADQPQHF
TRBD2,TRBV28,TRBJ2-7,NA,TGTGCCAGCACCCCGGGACTAGCGGGCGTCGAGCAGTACTTC,CASTPGLAGVEQYF
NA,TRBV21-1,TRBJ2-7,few,TGTGCCAGCAGCACCCGGACAGGGAACTCCTACGAGCAGTACTTC,CASSTRTGNSYEQYF
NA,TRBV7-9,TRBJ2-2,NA,TGTGCCAGCAGCTCCATCATAGGTACAGCGAACACCGGGGAGCTGTTTTTT,CASSSIIGTANTGELFF
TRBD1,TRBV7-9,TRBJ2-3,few,TGTGCCAGCAGCACCGGGACAGGGAGCGCAGATACGCAGTATTTT,CASSTGTGSADTQYF
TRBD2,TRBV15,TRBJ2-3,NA,TGTGCCACCAGCAGAGAGAGGGTCGGACTAGCAGTCGCTACGCAGTATTTT,CATSRERVGLAVATQYF
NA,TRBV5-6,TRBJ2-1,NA,TGTGCCAGCACCACCTACAATGAGCAGTTCTTC,CASTTYNEQFF
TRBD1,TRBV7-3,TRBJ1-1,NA,TGTGCCAGCAGCTTAACCCCGACAGGGGGCCCCATAGAAGCTTTCTTT,CASSLTPTGGPIEAFF
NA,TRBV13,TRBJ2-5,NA,TGTGCCAGCAGCCCCAGGGGAAGCGGGACTGCGCTGGAGACCCAGTACTTC,CASSPRGSGTALETQYF
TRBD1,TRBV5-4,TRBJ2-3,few,TGTGCCAGCAGCCGGACAGGGAGGAACACAGATACGCAGTATTTT,CASSRTGRNTDTQYF
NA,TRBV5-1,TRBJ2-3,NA,TGCGCCAGCAGCTTGGCTCAGGGGACAGATACGCAGTATTTT,CASSLAQGTDTQYF
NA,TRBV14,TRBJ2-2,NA,TGTGCCAGCAGCCAAGATCGCGGAGGCGCCACCGGGGAGCTGTTTTTT,CASSQDRGGATGELFF
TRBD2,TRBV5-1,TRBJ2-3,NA,TGCGCCAGCAGCTTTGGCGGGAGGGCCCCCACAGATACGCAGTATTTT,CASSFGGRAPTDTQYF
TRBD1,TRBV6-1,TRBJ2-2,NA,TGTGCCAGCAAGACAGGGACGGAGACCGGGGAGCTGTTTTTT,CASKTGTETGELFF
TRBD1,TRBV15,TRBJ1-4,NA,TGTGCCACCAGCCCGGGACAGACAATTGGGACTAATGAAAAACTGTTTTTT,CATSPGQTIGTNEKLFF
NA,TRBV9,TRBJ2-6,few,TGTGCCAGCAGCGTAGACATTAGGGACTGGGGCCCGGATAGAACTGGGGCCAACGTCCTGACTTTC,CASSVDIRDWGPDRTGANVLTF
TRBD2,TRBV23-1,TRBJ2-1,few,TGCGCCAGCAAACCAACTAGCGGGAGGGACCTAGGGAATGAGCAGTTCTTC,CASKPTSGRDLGNEQFF